Included here is one TCR beta chain sequence, with context. This sample was included in a study of low-dose radiotherapy and immunotherapy resistance in tumors. Time point denoted: before trial treatment. This CDR3 region has 14 residues. V was pared by 1 base and J by 6 bases, with 3 bases of the junction left unmatched. Alpha- and beta-chain coverage of first-strand cDNA came from TRAV- and TRBV-specific primers. Over about 18 PCR cycles, TCRs were amplified from a constant-region primer and V-primer adapter. MiXCR, applied by TCRdb to the reads, yields one record per CDR3 protein. The sample records 65,000 to 95,000 distinct CDR3 sequences, approximately 20% being singletons.

V usage is TRBV12-3 or TRBV12-4 and J usage is TRBJ2-1; TRBD1 agrees at 7 bases. The source material was PBMCs, sampled before treatment. The sequence derives from a male donor with prostate cancer. The CDR3 DNA reads as TGTGCCAGCAGTTTAGGGGGACAGATCAATGAGCAGTTCTTC. Protein: CASSLGGQINEQFF.